These 24 T cell receptor beta chains came from one sample sequenced in a study of CD8 T cells in ankylosing spondylitis. TCRdb re-called the 5' RACE reads through MiXCR, storing one row per CDR3 protein. Of approximately 290,000 distinct CDR3 sequences in the sample, less than 25% were seen once. Sequenced sample: blood, either unsorted or a sorted T cell fraction (not recorded which). Receptors were obtained from a female donor with ankylosing spondylitis or in good health (not recorded which).

This sequence joins TRBV4-3 and TRBJ2-1; possibly TRBD1 or TRBD2 for D (5 bases each). Germline CDR1 is LGHNA and CDR2 is YSLEER. There are 16 residues in the CDR3. Trimming removed 0 bases at V and 2 bases at J, with 11 bases between. CDR3 DNA sequence: TGCGCCAGCAGCCAAGATGAGGGGCTAGCCTACAATGAGCAGTTCTTC. Translating gives CASSQDEGLAYNEQFF.

This clonotype came up a few times. The CDR3 spells CASSYPGHSSYEQYF. The CDR3 nucleotides read TGTGCCAGCAGTTACCCGGGACACAGCTCCTACGAGCAGTACTTC. The chain links TRBV6-2 or TRBV6-3 to TRBJ2-7; D perhaps matches TRBD1 (6 bases). This CDR3 is built from 15 residues. Trimming left V 2 bases short and J 0 bases short, with 11 bases between. Germline V CDR1 and CDR2: MNHEY, SVGEGT.

CDR3 nucleotide sequence: TGTGCCAGCAGCGCCCTTCGACAGGGAGGGAACACTGAAGCTTTCTTT. This encodes CASSALRQGGNTEAFF. V and J are TRBV9 and TRBJ1-1, with 7 positions matching TRBD1. The V and J ends lost 3 bases and 1 base, in that order; junction bases with no gene match: 9. Germline V CDR1 and CDR2: SGDLS, YYNGEE. This CDR3 comprises 16 residues.

The chain is built from TRBV5-1 and TRBJ2-3, with TRBD2 matching over 10 bases. Germline V gives CDR1 SGHRS, CDR2 YFSETQ. The ends lost 4 bases at V and 5 bases at J; junction bases unmatched: 7. The CDR3 consists of 15 residues. The CDR3 DNA follows: TGCGCCAGCAGCCTCAGCGGGAGGGCCGTAGATACGCAGTATTTT. Its protein product is CASSLSGRAVDTQYF.

The chain combines TRBV20-1 with TRBJ1-6; 7 bases line up with TRBD1. The V segment lost 8 bases and the J segment 0 bases; nucleotides outside the gene matches: 4. Germline V CDR1 and CDR2: DFQATT, SNEGSKA (reference sequence). The CDR3 contains 14 residues. This CDR3 is CSRQGSSYNSPLHF. CDR3 nucleotides: TGCAGTCGACAGGGAAGCTCCTATAATTCACCCCTCCACTTT.

The chain is built from TRBV7-2 and TRBJ1-6; TRBD1 is a possible D gene (6 bases). CDR1 SGHTA and CDR2 FQGNSA come from the germline V gene. V was trimmed by 6 bases and J by 6 bases, leaving 12 bases between them. The CDR3 length is 14 residues. CDR3 bases: TGTGCCAGCAGGGAACAGGGTTTTAATTCACCCCTCCACTTT. Amino acids: CASREQGFNSPLHF.

The chain recombines TRBV6-4 with TRBJ2-1; possible D gene TRBD2, 5 bases. The CDR3 is made up of 13 amino acids. CDR1 is MRHNA, CDR2 SNTAGT, per germline. V lost 2 bases and J lost 9, with 11 bases in between. The chain's CDR3 is CASSDRLAGEQFF. The DNA for the CDR3 is TGTGCCAGCAGTGACAGGCTAGCCGGTGAGCAGTTCTTC.

Ten or more counts support this clonotype. CDR3 sequence reads: CSAGPGTGGGEAFF. The CDR3 region has the DNA TGCAGCGCCGGACCCGGGACAGGTGGGGGTGAAGCTTTCTTT. V usage is TRBV29-1 and J usage is TRBJ1-1; 8 bases match TRBD1. V shed 7 bases and J 7 bases; nucleotides not matched to a gene: 14. The length of the CDR3 is 14 residues. Per the germline V gene, CDR1 is SQVTM and CDR2 is ANQGSEA.

This clonotype was observed a few times. The V and J genes are TRBV6-1 and TRBJ1-1; D gene ambiguous. Per the germline V gene, CDR1 is MNHNS and CDR2 is SASEGT. The CDR3 is 14 residues long. Trimming cost V 7 bases and J 1 base, with 13 bases left between them. The CDR3 sequence: CASTPDVWNTEAFF. The CDR3 DNA follows: TGTGCCAGCACCCCGGACGTTTGGAACACTGAAGCTTTCTTT.

The chain links TRBV10-3 to TRBJ2-2, with D tentatively TRBD2 (5 bases). Germline V CDR1 and CDR2: ENHRY, SYGVKD. This CDR3 has 19 residues. The V end lost 0 bases, the J end lost 7 bases, and 24 bases lay between the germline ends. The CDR3 DNA reads TGTGCCATCAGTGAGTCCGGCCGGTGGTCTAGCTGGGGATACGGGGAGCTGTTTTTT. Translated: CAISESGRWSSWGYGELFF.

The CDR3, as DNA: TGTGCCAGCAGCCTCCGCCCACTAGGGGAGTACAATGAGCAGTTCTTC. Protein product: CASSLRPLGEYNEQFF. The chain links TRBV11-2 to TRBJ2-1; the D gene could be TRBD1 or TRBD2 (5 bases each). The CDR3 contains 16 residues. Germline loops: CDR1 SGHAT, CDR2 FQNNGV. The ends were cut back, 5 bases at V and 4 bases at J, with 18 bases in the middle.

CDR3 DNA sequence: TGTGCCAGCAGCTTAGGGGGGCGCGATATAAAGACCCAGTACTTC. Protein sequence: CASSLGGRDIKTQYF. The V call is TRBV7-2, the J call TRBJ2-5; tentatively, D is TRBD1 (6 bases). V was shortened by 1 base and J by 6 bases, with 15 bases between the two germline ends. Germline V gives CDR1 SGHTA, CDR2 FQGNSA. The CDR3 loop spans 15 amino acids. Full variable domain (remainder filled in from reference TRBV7-2 and TRBJ2-5): GAGVSQSPSNKVTEKGKDVELRCDPISGHTALYWYRQSLGQGLEFLIYFQGNSAPDKSGLPSDRFSAERTGGSVSTLTIQRTQQEDSAVYLCASSLGGRDIKTQYFGPGTRLLVL.

The V and J genes are TRBV5-1 and TRBJ2-3, with D possibly called TRBD1 or TRBD2 (5 bases each). From germline, CDR1 is SGHRS and CDR2 YFSETQ. The V gene lost 2 bases and the J gene lost 4 bases, with 14 bases spanning the gap. The CDR3 spans 15 residues. The CDR3 spells CASSLTTQGADTQYF. The CDR3 DNA reads as TGCGCCAGCAGCTTAACTACCCAGGGAGCAGATACGCAGTATTTT.

This clonotype has just a few counts. This could be a read error, since a much larger clone is one nucleotide away. J is TRBJ2-5 and V is TRBV6-2 or TRBV6-3; 13 bases are a match to TRBD2. CDR3 size: 15 residues. Germline CDR1 reads MNHEY; CDR2 reads SVGEGT. J was trimmed by 4 bases and V by 4 bases; bases with no gene match: 3. CDR3 loop: CASSWTSGSGETQYF. The CDR3 DNA reads as TGTGCCAGCAGTTGGACTAGCGGGAGCGGAGAGACCCAGTACTTC.

The chain couples TRBV7-3 to TRBJ2-1, with 12 bases lining up with TRBD2. The CDR3 spans 15 residues. Germline V lookup: CDR1 SGHTA, CDR2 FQGTGA. Unmatched junction bases numbered 6, after V lost 4 bases and J lost 8 bases. The DNA of the CDR3 is TGTGCCAGCAGCTCAGGACTAGCGGGAAAGGATGAGCAGTTCTTC. Encoded protein: CASSSGLAGKDEQFF.

This clonotype was counted only a few times. The chain joins TRBV4-3 to TRBJ2-2; 10 bases are a match to TRBD2. V shed 2 bases, J shed 1 base, and the junction held 13 bases outside the gene matches. The CDR3 is 20 residues long. CDR1 is LGHNA and CDR2 is YSLEER in the germline V gene. CDR3 coding DNA: TGCGCCAGCAGCCAAAGTCTGGCCCGCGGACTAGCGGTGAACACCGGGGAGCTGTTTTTT. Translated, it gives CASSQSLARGLAVNTGELFF.

This clonotype appeared a single time. The chain combines TRBV20-1 with TRBJ2-5, with D possibly being TRBD2 (5 bases). The CDR3 covers 16 residues. Germline lookup yields CDR1 DFQATT and CDR2 SNEGSKA (reference sequence). V was trimmed by 3 bases and J by 5 bases, leaving 22 bases between them. In DNA, the CDR3 is TGCAGTGCTAGCCCAGCGGCTATATTGTTTGGGGAGACCCAGTACTTC. Translating gives CSASPAAILFGETQYF.

At least ten counts were recorded for this clonotype. The rearrangement uses TRBV29-1 and TRBJ1-2, with D unresolved. The CDR3 extends over 13 amino acids. Germline-derived CDR1 and CDR2 are SQVTM and ANQGSEA. Trimming shortened V by 5 bases and J by 0 bases, and 10 bases separated the two germline ends. The CDR3 protein is CSVFDGTNYGYTF. CDR3 coding DNA: TGCAGCGTTTTTGATGGCACTAACTATGGCTACACCTTC.

This clonotype was observed a handful of times. The J gene is TRBJ1-4, the V gene TRBV12-3 or TRBV12-4; D is unclear. V was pared by 1 base and J by 7 bases, with 4 bases between. CDR3 size: 12 residues. Here the CDR3 DNA reads TGTGCCAGCAGTTTAGAGGGTGAAAAACTGTTTTTT. Protein product: CASSLEGEKLFF.

This clonotype has ten or more counts. This chain's CDR3 is CASIGTAFTGELFF. In DNA, the CDR3 is TGTGCCAGTATTGGTACAGCGTTCACCGGGGAGCTGTTTTTT. The chain combines TRBV6-2 or TRBV6-3 with TRBJ2-2, with D hard to call. CDR1 is MNHEY and CDR2 is SVGEGT in the germline V gene. CDR3 length: 14 amino acids. V dropped 9 bases and J dropped 4 bases, with 15 bases sitting between them.

In its sample, this clonotype was seen many times. This chain connects TRBV20-1 to TRBJ2-5; 12 bases are shared with TRBD2. The germline gives CDR1 DFQATT, CDR2 SNEGSKA (reference sequence). The trim removed 0 bases at V and 4 bases at J, leaving 9 bases unmatched. CDR3 length: 17 residues. The CDR3 DNA sequence: TGCAGTGCTAGAGATTTCGGACTAGCGGGACGTTTAGAGACCCAGTACTTC. It yields the protein CSARDFGLAGRLETQYF.

Only a few counts were recorded for this clonotype. The rearrangement joins TRBV7-9 to TRBJ2-7; D unresolved. The germline CDR1 and CDR2 sequences are SEHNR and FQNEAQ (reference sequence). The CDR3 is made up of 16 amino acids. V lost 5 bases and J 0 bases, leaving 17 bases between the germline ends. The DNA of the CDR3 is TGTGCCAGCAGCCCCCCCTCGCTCCAAAGCTCCTACGAGCAGTACTTC. Its protein is CASSPPSLQSSYEQYF.

This chain joins TRBV6-2 or TRBV6-3 and TRBJ1-1; possible D gene TRBD1, 6 bases. This CDR3 contains 14 residues. The germline gives CDR1 MNHEY, CDR2 SVGEGT. The V end lost 5 bases, the J end lost 3 bases, and 13 bases lay between the germline ends. CDR3 sequence reads: CASSPRTVDTEAFF. The DNA for the CDR3 is TGTGCCAGCAGTCCAAGGACAGTTGACACTGAAGCTTTCTTT.

The V call is TRBV2, the J call TRBJ2-7; the D gene could be TRBD1 or TRBD2 (7 bases each). CDR1 and CDR2 from the germline V gene are SNHLY and FYNNEI. This CDR3 comprises 11 residues. CDR3 sequence reads: CVRGGGHEQYF. The CDR3 nucleotides are TGTGTCAGGGGGGGAGGCCACGAGCAGTACTTC. Full variable domain (missing parts from reference TRBV2 and TRBJ2-7): EPEVTQTPSHQVTQMGQEVILRCVPISNHLYFYWYRQILGQKVEFLVSFYNNEISEKSEIFDDQFSVERPDGSNFTLKIRSTKLEDSAMYFCVRGGGHEQYFGPGTRLTVT.